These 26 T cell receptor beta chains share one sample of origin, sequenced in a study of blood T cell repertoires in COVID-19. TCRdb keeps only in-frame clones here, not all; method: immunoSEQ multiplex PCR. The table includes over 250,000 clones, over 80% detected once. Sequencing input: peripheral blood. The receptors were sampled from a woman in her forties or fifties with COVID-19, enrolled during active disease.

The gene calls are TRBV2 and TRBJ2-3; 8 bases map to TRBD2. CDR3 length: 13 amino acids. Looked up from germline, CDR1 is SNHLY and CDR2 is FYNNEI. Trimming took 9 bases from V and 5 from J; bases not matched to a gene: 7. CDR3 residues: CARRLARGDTQYF. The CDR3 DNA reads TGTGCCAGAAGACTAGCGAGGGGAGATACGCAGTATTTT.

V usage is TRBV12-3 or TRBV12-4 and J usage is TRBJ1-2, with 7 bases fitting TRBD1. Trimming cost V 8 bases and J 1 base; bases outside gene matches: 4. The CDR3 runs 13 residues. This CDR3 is CASGDRDNYGYTF. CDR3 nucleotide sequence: TGTGCCAGCGGCGACAGGGATAACTATGGCTACACCTTC.

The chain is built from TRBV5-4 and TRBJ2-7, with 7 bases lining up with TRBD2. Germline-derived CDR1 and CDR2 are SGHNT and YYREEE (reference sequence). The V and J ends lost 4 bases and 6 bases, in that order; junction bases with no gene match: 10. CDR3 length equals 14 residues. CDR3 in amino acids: CASSVGGRSPEQYF. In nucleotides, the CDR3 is TGTGCCAGCAGCGTGGGGGGGAGGAGCCCCGAGCAGTACTTC.

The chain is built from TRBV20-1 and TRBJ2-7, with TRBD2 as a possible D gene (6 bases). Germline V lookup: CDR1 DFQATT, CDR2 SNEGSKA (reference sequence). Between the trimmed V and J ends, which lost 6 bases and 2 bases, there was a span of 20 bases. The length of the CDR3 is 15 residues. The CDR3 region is CSASSASAKTYEQYF. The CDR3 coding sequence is TGCAGTGCCAGTTCGGCTAGCGCGAAAACCTACGAGCAGTACTTC.

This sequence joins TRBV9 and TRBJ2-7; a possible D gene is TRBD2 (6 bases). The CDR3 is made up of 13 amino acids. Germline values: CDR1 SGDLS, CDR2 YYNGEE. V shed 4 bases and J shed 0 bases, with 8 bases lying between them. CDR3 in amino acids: CASSISGSYEQYF. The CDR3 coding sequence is TGTGCCAGCAGCATTAGCGGCTCCTACGAGCAGTACTTC.

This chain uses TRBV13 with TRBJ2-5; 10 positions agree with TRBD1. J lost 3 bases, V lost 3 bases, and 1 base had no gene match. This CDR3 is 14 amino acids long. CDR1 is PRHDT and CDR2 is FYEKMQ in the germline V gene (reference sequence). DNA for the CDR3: TGTGCCAGCAGCTTTGGGACAGGGGAAGAGACCCAGTACTTC. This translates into CASSFGTGEETQYF.

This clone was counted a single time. The CDR3 DNA reads TGTGCCAGCACCGCCGGACTAGCGGGAGCCTGGGACGAGCAGTACTTC. Protein sequence: CASTAGLAGAWDEQYF. The chain has TRBV2 and TRBJ2-7; 13 nucleotides agree with TRBD2. V shed 7 bases, J shed 5 bases, and the junction held 11 bases outside the gene matches. CDR1 and CDR2 from the germline V gene are SNHLY and FYNNEI. CDR3 length: 16 residues.

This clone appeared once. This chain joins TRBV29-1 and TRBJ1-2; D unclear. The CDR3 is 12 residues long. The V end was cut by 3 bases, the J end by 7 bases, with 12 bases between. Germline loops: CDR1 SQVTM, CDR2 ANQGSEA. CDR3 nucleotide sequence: TGCAGCGTTGATAGGTCAGGATCTGGCTACACCTTC. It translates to CSVDRSGSGYTF.

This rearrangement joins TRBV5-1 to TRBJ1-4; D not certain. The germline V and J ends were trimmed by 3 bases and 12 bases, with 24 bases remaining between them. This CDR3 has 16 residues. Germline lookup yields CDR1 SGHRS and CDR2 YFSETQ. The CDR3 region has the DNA TGCGCCAGCAGCTCTACCAGCGGGAGAGTCCTAGGTCAACTGTTTTTT. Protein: CASSSTSGRVLGQLFF. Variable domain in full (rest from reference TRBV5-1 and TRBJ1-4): KAGVTQTPRYLIKTRGQQVTLSCSPISGHRSVSWYQQTPGQGLQFLFEYFSETQRNKGNFPGRFSGRQFSNSRSEMNVSTLELGDSALYLCASSSTSGRVLGQLFFGSGTQLSVL.

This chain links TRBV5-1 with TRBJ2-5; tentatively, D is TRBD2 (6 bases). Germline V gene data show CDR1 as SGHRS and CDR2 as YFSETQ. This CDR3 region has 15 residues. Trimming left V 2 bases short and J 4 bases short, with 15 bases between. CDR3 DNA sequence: TGCGCCAGCAGCTTACGGGACTTCACGGGAGAGACCCAGTACTTC. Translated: CASSLRDFTGETQYF.

CDR3 in DNA: TGTGCCAGCAGCTTAGAGCCAAGGGGTTACACCGGGGAGCTGTTTTTT. Encoded protein: CASSLEPRGYTGELFF. V usage is TRBV7-2 and J usage is TRBJ2-2; D is perhaps TRBD1 (5 bases). Trimming pared 1 base from V and 3 bases from J, leaving 12 bases between. CDR3 length: 16 residues. Per the germline V gene, CDR1 is SGHTA and CDR2 is FQGNSA. Full variable domain (rest looked up from reference TRBV7-2 and TRBJ2-2): GAGVSQSPSNKVTEKGKDVELRCDPISGHTALYWYRQSLGQGLEFLIYFQGNSAPDKSGLPSDRFSAERTGGSVSTLTIQRTQQEDSAVYLCASSLEPRGYTGELFFGEGSRLTVL.

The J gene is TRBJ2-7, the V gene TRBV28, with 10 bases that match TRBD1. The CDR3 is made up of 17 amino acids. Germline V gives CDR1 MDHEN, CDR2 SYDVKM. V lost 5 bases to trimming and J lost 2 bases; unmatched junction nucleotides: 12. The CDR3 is CASSAAGTGVRPYEQYF. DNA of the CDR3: TGTGCCAGCAGTGCCGCCGGGACAGGGGTCCGGCCCTACGAGCAGTACTTC.

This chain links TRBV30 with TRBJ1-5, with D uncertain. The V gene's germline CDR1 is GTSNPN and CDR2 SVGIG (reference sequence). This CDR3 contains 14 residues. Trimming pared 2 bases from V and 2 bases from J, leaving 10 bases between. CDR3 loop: CAWSRGLGNQPQHF. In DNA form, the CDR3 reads TGTGCCTGGAGTCGAGGGTTGGGCAATCAGCCCCAGCATTTT.

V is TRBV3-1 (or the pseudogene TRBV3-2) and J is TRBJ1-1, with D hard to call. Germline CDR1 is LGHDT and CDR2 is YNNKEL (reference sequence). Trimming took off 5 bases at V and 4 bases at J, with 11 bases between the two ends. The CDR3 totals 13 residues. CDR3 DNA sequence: TGTGCCAGCAGCGCCAGATCTGGCACTGAAGCTTTCTTT. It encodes CASSARSGTEAFF.

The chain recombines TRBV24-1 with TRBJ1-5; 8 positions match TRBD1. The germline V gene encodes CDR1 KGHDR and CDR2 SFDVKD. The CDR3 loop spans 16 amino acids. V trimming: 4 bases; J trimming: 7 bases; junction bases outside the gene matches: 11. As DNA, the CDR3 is TGTGCCACCAGTGAGGGCGGACAGGGATGGAACCAGCCCCAGCATTTT. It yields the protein CATSEGGQGWNQPQHF.

For the CDR3, the DNA is TGTGCCAGCAGCTTGGGTTACGGGACTAGCGGAACCTACGAGCAGTACTTC. Translated: CASSLGYGTSGTYEQYF. This rearrangement joins TRBV5-5 to TRBJ2-7, with 11 bases matching TRBD2. V lost 0 bases and J lost 2; bases outside the gene matches: 7. Germline values: CDR1 SGHKS, CDR2 YYEKEE (reference sequence). This CDR3 is built from 17 residues.

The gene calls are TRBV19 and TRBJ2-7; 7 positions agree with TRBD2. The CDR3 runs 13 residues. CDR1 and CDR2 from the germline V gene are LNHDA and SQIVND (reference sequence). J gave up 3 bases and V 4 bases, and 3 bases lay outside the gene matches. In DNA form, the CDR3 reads TGTGCCAGTAGTACCCGGGGGGTCTACGAGCAGTACTTC. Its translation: CASSTRGVYEQYF.

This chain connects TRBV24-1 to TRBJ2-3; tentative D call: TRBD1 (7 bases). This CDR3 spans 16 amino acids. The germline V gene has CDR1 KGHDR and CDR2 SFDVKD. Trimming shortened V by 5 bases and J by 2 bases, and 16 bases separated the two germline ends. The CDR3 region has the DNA TGTGCCACCAGTGGGGCGGGACAGCCGCACACAGATACGCAGTATTTT. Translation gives CATSGAGQPHTDTQYF.

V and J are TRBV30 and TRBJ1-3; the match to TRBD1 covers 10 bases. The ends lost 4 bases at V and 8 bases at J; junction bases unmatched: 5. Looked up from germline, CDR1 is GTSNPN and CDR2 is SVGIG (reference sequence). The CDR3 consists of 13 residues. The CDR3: CAWKSGTGDTIYF. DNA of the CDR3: TGTGCCTGGAAGAGCGGGACAGGGGACACCATATATTTT.

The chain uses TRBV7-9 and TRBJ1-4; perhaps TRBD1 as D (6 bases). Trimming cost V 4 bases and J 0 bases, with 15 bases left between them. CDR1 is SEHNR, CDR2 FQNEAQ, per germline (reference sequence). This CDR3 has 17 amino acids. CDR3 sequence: CASSSGTRGATNEKLFF. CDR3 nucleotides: TGTGCCAGCAGCTCCGGGACCAGGGGTGCAACTAATGAAAAACTGTTTTTT.

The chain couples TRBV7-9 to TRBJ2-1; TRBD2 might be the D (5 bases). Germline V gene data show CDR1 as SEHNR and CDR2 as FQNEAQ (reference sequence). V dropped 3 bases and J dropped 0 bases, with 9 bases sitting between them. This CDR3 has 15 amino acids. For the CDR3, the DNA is TGTGCCAGCAGCTTCAGCGGCAACTCCTACAATGAGCAGTTCTTC. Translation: CASSFSGNSYNEQFF.

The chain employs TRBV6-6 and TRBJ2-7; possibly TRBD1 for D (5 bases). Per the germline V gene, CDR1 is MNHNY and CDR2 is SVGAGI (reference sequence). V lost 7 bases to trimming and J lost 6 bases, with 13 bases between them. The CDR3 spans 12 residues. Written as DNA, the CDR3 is TGTGCCAGCAAAGCTCAAGGGGTCGAGCAGTACTTC. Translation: CASKAQGVEQYF.

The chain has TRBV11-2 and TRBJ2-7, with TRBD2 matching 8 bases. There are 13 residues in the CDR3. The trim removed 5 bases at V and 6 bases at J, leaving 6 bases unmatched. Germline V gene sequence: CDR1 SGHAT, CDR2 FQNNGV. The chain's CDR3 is CASSPAGVGEQYF. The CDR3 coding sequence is TGTGCCAGCAGCCCAGCGGGAGTTGGCGAGCAGTACTTC.

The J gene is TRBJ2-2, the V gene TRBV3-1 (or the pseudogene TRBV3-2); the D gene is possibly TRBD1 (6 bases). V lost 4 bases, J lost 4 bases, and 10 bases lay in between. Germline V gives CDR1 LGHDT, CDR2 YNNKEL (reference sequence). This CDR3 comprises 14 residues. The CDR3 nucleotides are TGTGCCAGCAGCCGAGGGGGATCCACCGGGGAGCTGTTTTTT. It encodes CASSRGGSTGELFF.

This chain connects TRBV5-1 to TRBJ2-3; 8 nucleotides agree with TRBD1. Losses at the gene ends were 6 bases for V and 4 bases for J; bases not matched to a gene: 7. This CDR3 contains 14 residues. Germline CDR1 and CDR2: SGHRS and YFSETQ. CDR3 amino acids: CASTLTGAADTQYF. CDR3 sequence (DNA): TGCGCCAGCACCCTGACAGGGGCGGCAGATACGCAGTATTTT.

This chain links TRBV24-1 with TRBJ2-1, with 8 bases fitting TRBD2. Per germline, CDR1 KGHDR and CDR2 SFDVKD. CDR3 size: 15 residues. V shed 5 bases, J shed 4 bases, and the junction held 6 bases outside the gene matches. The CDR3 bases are TGTGCCACCAGTGCCGGGGGGGGAACTTACAATGAGCAGTTCTTC. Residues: CATSAGGGTYNEQFF.